These 30 T cell receptor beta chains share one sample of origin, sequenced in a study of blood T cell repertoires in COVID-19. The table came from immunoSEQ multiplex PCR; TCRdb's copy has only in-frame clones and leaves some out. The table lists about 87,000 clones, around three quarters of them singletons, with 4% to 5% in the top ten. The sample was peripheral blood. The origin of the receptors is a woman aged 45 to 65 with acute or convalescent COVID-19.

The genes are TRBV3-1 (or the pseudogene TRBV3-2) and TRBJ2-7, with D possibly being TRBD2 (5 bases). The ends were cut back, 1 base at V and 7 bases at J, with 11 bases in the middle. Germline CDR1 is LGHDT and CDR2 is YNNKEL (reference sequence). The length of the CDR3 is 13 residues. CDR3 in DNA: TGTGCCAGCAGCCAAGGGCCGTGGAGGGAGCAGTACTTC. Its protein is CASSQGPWREQYF.

V usage is TRBV15 and J usage is TRBJ2-7, with a possible D match to TRBD2 (5 bases). This CDR3 comprises 14 residues. Between the trimmed V and J ends, which lost 0 bases and 4 bases, there was a span of 10 bases. From germline, CDR1 is LNHNV and CDR2 YYDKDF (reference sequence). CDR3: CATSRDTRGYEQYF. The CDR3 DNA follows: TGTGCCACCAGCAGAGATACCCGAGGGTACGAGCAGTACTTC.

The chain couples TRBV18 to TRBJ1-2; 8 nucleotides align to TRBD1. Germline trimming cut 6 bases from V and 8 bases from J; bases unmatched to any gene: 5. The CDR3 contains 12 residues. Germline V lookup: CDR1 KGHSH, CDR2 LQKENI. CDR3 in amino acids: CASSPGQGGYTF. The CDR3 nucleotides are TGTGCCAGCTCGCCAGGACAGGGAGGCTACACCTTC.

The chain carries TRBV5-5 and TRBJ2-7; 7 nucleotides align to TRBD1. V lost 0 bases and J lost 4; bases outside the gene matches: 7. CDR3 length: 15 amino acids. In germline, CDR1 is SGHKS, CDR2 YYEKEE (reference sequence). CDR3 loop: CASSLAPGQPYEQYF. The DNA for the CDR3 is TGTGCCAGCAGCTTGGCCCCGGGACAGCCATACGAGCAGTACTTC. Combining the CDR3 with reference TRBV5-5 and TRBJ2-7 gives the whole variable domain DAGVTQSPTHLIKTRGQQVTLRCSPISGHKSVSWYQQVLGQGPQFIFQYYEKEERGRGNFPDRFSARQFPNYSSELNVNALLLGDSALYLCASSLAPGQPYEQYFGPGTRLTVT.

The chain carries TRBV4-2 and TRBJ2-7; the D gene is possibly TRBD1 (5 bases). The germline gives CDR1 LGHNA, CDR2 YNFKEQ. CDR3 length: 15 amino acids. V shed 0 bases and J shed 2 bases, with 11 bases lying between them. In DNA, the CDR3 is TGTGCCAGCAGCCAAGACCGACAGCCGCCCTACGAGCAGTACTTC. Encoded protein: CASSQDRQPPYEQYF.

The chain recombines TRBV6-2 or TRBV6-3 with TRBJ1-6; D gene ambiguous. Germline V gene sequence: CDR1 MNHEY, CDR2 SVGEGT. Trimming took 2 bases from V and 1 from J, leaving 6 bases between them. The CDR3 loop spans 15 amino acids. The CDR3 region is CASSYGGSYNSPLHF. The DNA of the CDR3 is TGTGCCAGCAGTTACGGCGGATCCTATAATTCACCCCTCCACTTT.

The rearrangement joins TRBV9 to TRBJ2-5, with a possible D match to TRBD2 (6 bases). The V end lost 5 bases, the J end lost 4 bases, and 12 bases lay between the germline ends. CDR3 length: 13 residues. Looked up from germline, CDR1 is SGDLS and CDR2 is YYNGEE. CDR3 nucleotide sequence: TGTGCCAGCAGTTGGGGGGTTGGAGAGACCCAGTACTTC. It codes for CASSWGVGETQYF.

The chain carries TRBV6-2 or TRBV6-3 and TRBJ1-1, with TRBD1 as a possible D gene (6 bases). V lost 5 bases and J 1 base, leaving 8 bases between the germline ends. The germline gives CDR1 MNHEY, CDR2 SVGEGT. The CDR3 extends over 13 amino acids. The CDR3 reads CASSGGANTEAFF. For the CDR3, the DNA is TGTGCCAGCAGTGGGGGCGCGAACACTGAAGCTTTCTTT.

CDR3 amino acids: CASSFSPALTQPQHF. The CDR3 bases are TGTGCCAGCAGCTTTAGTCCCGCCCTCACTCAGCCCCAGCATTTT. The chain combines TRBV7-2 with TRBJ1-5; D is unclear. Looked up from germline, CDR1 is SGHTA and CDR2 is FQGNSA. This CDR3 region has 15 residues. Trimming removed 3 bases at V and 6 bases at J, with 15 bases between.

This chain connects TRBV10-3 to TRBJ1-1; D may be TRBD1 (5 bases). The V end was cut by 3 bases, the J end by 0 bases, with 11 bases between. The CDR3 is made up of 15 amino acids. The V gene's germline CDR1 is ENHRY and CDR2 SYGVKD. The CDR3, as DNA: TGTGCCATCAGTGACCCAGGGCGCATGAACACTGAAGCTTTCTTT. Amino acids: CAISDPGRMNTEAFF.

This clone was found once. The chain joins TRBV2 to TRBJ1-5; D gene uncertain. Germline V gene sequence: CDR1 SNHLY, CDR2 FYNNEI. Trimming cost V 5 bases and J 6 bases, with 11 bases left between them. This CDR3 has 13 amino acids. The CDR3 coding sequence is TGTGCCAGCAGTCTCCGGGGAAGTCAGCCCCAGCATTTT. Protein product: CASSLRGSQPQHF.

The J gene is TRBJ1-6, the V gene TRBV5-1, with 7 bases lining up with TRBD1. Germline CDR1 SGHRS, CDR2 YFSETQ. V was clipped by 3 bases and J by 6 bases; unmatched bases: 3. CDR3 length equals 14 residues. The CDR3 sequence is CASSSGTVNSPLHF. The CDR3 nucleotides read TGCGCCAGCAGCTCCGGGACAGTTAATTCACCCCTCCACTTT.

The J gene is TRBJ2-7, the V gene TRBV5-1; 9 bases are a match to TRBD2. CDR1 and CDR2 (germline): SGHRS, YFSETQ. After removal of 5 bases from V and 2 bases from J, the junction contained 5 bases not matched to a gene. This CDR3 contains 14 residues. The CDR3 sequence is CASSRLAEPYEQYF. CDR3 in DNA: TGCGCCAGCAGTCGACTAGCGGAACCCTACGAGCAGTACTTC.

V usage is TRBV28 and J usage is TRBJ1-2, with D possibly matching TRBD1 (6 bases). Between the trimmed V and J ends, which lost 8 bases and 6 bases, there was a span of 19 bases. The CDR3 extends over 14 amino acids. CDR1 and CDR2 (germline): MDHEN, SYDVKM. As DNA, the CDR3 is TGTGCCAGCCGAACAGGGAGTCCTTACAATGGCTACACCTTC. Amino acids: CASRTGSPYNGYTF.

This chain links TRBV28 with TRBJ1-5; unclear D gene. CDR1 and CDR2 (germline): MDHEN, SYDVKM. The germline V and J ends were trimmed by 8 bases and 5 bases, with 10 bases remaining between them. The CDR3 has 12 amino acids. The CDR3 region is CASASLDQPQHF. CDR3 bases: TGTGCCAGCGCTTCCTTAGATCAGCCCCAGCATTTT.

This clone was seen just once. The V gene is TRBV7-8, the J gene TRBJ1-6, with 11 bases matching TRBD1. V lost 0 bases to trimming and J lost 1 base; unmatched junction nucleotides: 8. The length of the CDR3 is 20 residues. Germline V gene sequence: CDR1 SGHVS, CDR2 FQNEAQ. CDR3 DNA sequence: TGTGCCAGCAGCTTAGCGCTAATGGGGACAGGGGGATCCTATAATTCACCCCTCCACTTT. Its protein is CASSLALMGTGGSYNSPLHF.

The chain couples TRBV28 to TRBJ1-2; tentative D call: TRBD1 (5 bases). V was trimmed by 4 bases and J by 5 bases, leaving 11 bases between them. CDR3 length equals 13 residues. Germline values: CDR1 MDHEN, CDR2 SYDVKM. This CDR3 is CASSWQGRYGYTF. The CDR3 coding sequence is TGTGCCAGCAGTTGGCAGGGAAGGTATGGCTACACCTTC.

This rearrangement joins TRBV13 to TRBJ1-2, with 9 bases aligning to TRBD1. The CDR3 totals 17 residues. CDR1 and CDR2 from the germline V gene are PRHDT and FYEKMQ (reference sequence). The V and J ends lost 4 bases and 2 bases, in that order; junction bases with no gene match: 11. The CDR3 nucleotides read TGTGCCAGCAGCTCCAATTGGGGGACAGGGAAGAACTATGGCTACACCTTC. Residues: CASSSNWGTGKNYGYTF.

The chain couples TRBV4-2 to TRBJ1-2; D remains unclear. The V gene lost 4 bases and the J gene lost 0 bases, with 6 bases spanning the gap. The CDR3 extends over 13 amino acids. Germline loops: CDR1 LGHNA, CDR2 YNFKEQ. The chain's CDR3 is CASSPLTNYGYTF. Here the CDR3 DNA reads TGTGCCAGCAGCCCCCTTACTAACTATGGCTACACCTTC.

This chain uses TRBV9 with TRBJ1-2, with D perhaps TRBD1 (5 bases). The CDR3 is 15 residues long. Germline V gene data show CDR1 as SGDLS and CDR2 as YYNGEE. The V and J ends lost 4 bases and 6 bases respectively, with 19 bases between them. Here the CDR3 reads CASSPRQTLKDGYTF. CDR3 coding DNA: TGTGCCAGCAGCCCCCGACAGACCTTGAAAGATGGCTACACCTTC.

The chain recombines TRBV19 with TRBJ2-5, with 8 bases fitting TRBD1. V trimming: 8 bases; J trimming: 4 bases; junction bases outside the gene matches: 9. The germline V gene has CDR1 LNHDA and CDR2 SQIVND (reference sequence). CDR3 length: 14 amino acids. CDR3 sequence: CASRISQGVETQYF. DNA for the CDR3: TGTGCCAGTCGGATTTCACAGGGGGTAGAGACCCAGTACTTC.

This clone was observed once. The CDR3 nucleotides are TGTGCCAGCAGCCCCCGCCAGGGGGCAGATGGCTACACCTTC. The encoded protein is CASSPRQGADGYTF. V gene TRBV5-5 combines with J gene TRBJ1-2; 8 bases align to TRBD1. The CDR3 consists of 14 residues. The V and J ends lost 4 bases and 6 bases, in that order; junction bases with no gene match: 8. Germline V gene data show CDR1 as SGHKS and CDR2 as YYEKEE (reference sequence).

This clone was found once. The chain links TRBV25-1 to TRBJ1-2; D perhaps matches TRBD1 (5 bases). Germline CDR1 reads MGHDK; CDR2 reads SYGVNS. CDR3 length: 14 amino acids. The V gene lost 2 bases and the J gene lost 4 bases, with 11 bases spanning the gap. The CDR3 sequence is CASSEIGTFYGYTF. In nucleotides, the CDR3 is TGTGCCAGCAGTGAAATCGGGACTTTCTATGGCTACACCTTC.

The V and J genes are TRBV27 and TRBJ1-5, with D perhaps TRBD1 (5 bases). There are 14 residues in the CDR3. Germline CDR1 and CDR2: MNHEY and SMNVEV (reference sequence). Trimming left V 6 bases short and J 1 base short, with 10 bases between. CDR3 in amino acids: CASSQGSSNQPQHF. The CDR3, as DNA: TGTGCCAGCAGCCAGGGCTCGAGCAATCAGCCCCAGCATTTT.

V and J are TRBV19 and TRBJ1-5; 9 bases are a match to TRBD1. Germline V lookup: CDR1 LNHDA, CDR2 SQIVND (reference sequence). This CDR3 has 16 residues. Germline trimming cut 3 bases from V and 7 bases from J; bases unmatched to any gene: 10. CDR3: CASSIVRTGAGQPQHF. The CDR3 DNA follows: TGTGCCAGTAGTATTGTTAGGACAGGGGCAGGACAGCCCCAGCATTTT.

The sample holds one count of this clone. The chain joins TRBV7-2 to TRBJ1-2, with D maybe TRBD1 (6 bases). The CDR3 sequence is 15 residues long. Germline V gene sequence: CDR1 SGHTA, CDR2 FQGNSA. The V gene lost 5 bases and the J gene lost 5 bases, with 18 bases spanning the gap. CDR3 DNA sequence: TGTGCCAGCAGCCCCACCTACAGGGAGGGATATGGCTACACCTTC. Protein: CASSPTYREGYGYTF.

The chain has TRBV3-1 (or the pseudogene TRBV3-2) and TRBJ1-1, with D perhaps TRBD1 (6 bases). The V end was cut by 5 bases, the J end by 1 base, with 11 bases between. Germline lookup yields CDR1 LGHDT and CDR2 YNNKEL (reference sequence). The CDR3 is made up of 14 amino acids. The CDR3 spells CASSYLQGNTEAFF. The CDR3 bases are TGTGCCAGCAGCTACCTACAGGGGAACACTGAAGCTTTCTTT.

This chain joins TRBV18 and TRBJ1-2; D possibly corresponds to TRBD1 (6 bases). Trimming took 1 base from V and 8 from J, leaving 11 bases between them. CDR1 KGHSH and CDR2 LQKENI come from the germline V gene. The CDR3 contains 13 residues. In DNA form, the CDR3 reads TGTGCCAGCTCACCACAGGGGGAGGGCGGCTACACCTTC. Its translation is CASSPQGEGGYTF.

The chain uses TRBV5-4 and TRBJ1-1; 12 bases are shared with TRBD1. CDR1 is SGHNT, CDR2 YYREEE, per germline (reference sequence). The CDR3 covers 14 residues. The junction had 3 bases not matched to a gene; V was cut back by 4 bases and J by 5 bases. CDR3 residues: CASSRDRGHTEAFF. In DNA form, the CDR3 reads TGTGCCAGCAGCCGGGACAGGGGGCATACTGAAGCTTTCTTT.

The chain employs TRBV19 and TRBJ2-7, with D maybe TRBD2 (5 bases). This CDR3 region has 13 residues. Trimming shortened V by 4 bases and J by 7 bases, and 14 bases separated the two germline ends. Germline lookup yields CDR1 LNHDA and CDR2 SQIVND (reference sequence). The CDR3 DNA reads TGTGCCAGTAGTAAATTCGAGGGCGGGGAGCAGTACTTC. Protein sequence: CASSKFEGGEQYF.